The 27 T cell receptor beta chains below were found in one sample sequenced in a study of T cells after yellow fever vaccination (dated by TCRdb to between 2018 and 2021). Library prep was done by 5' RACE. TCRdb shows the sequencer as Illumina NovaSeq 6000. TCRdb applied fastp at Q25 and MiXCR to the public reads, then kept only in-frame beta chains. Rows with a matching CDR3 protein are joined into one entry that keeps the most common DNA and genes. This sample holds about 240,000 distinct CDR3 sequences; roughly 3.7% were observed only once. Of the sample, about 19% falls within the top ten clones. The sample's treatment or condition label, in plain terms: live attenuated yellow fever vaccine strain. The starting material was PBMCs, obtained 15 days after the yellow fever booster vaccination. The source of these receptors is a young man who received the YFV17D yellow fever vaccine.

This clonotype was observed many times. The CDR3, as DNA: TGTGCCAGCAGCTTAGGCATAAGCGGGGGGGCCGTAGATACGCAGTATTTT. This codes for CASSLGISGGAVDTQYF. The chain joins TRBV7-2 to TRBJ2-3; 10 bases match TRBD2. Germline assignment: CDR1 SGHTA and CDR2 FQGNSA. The J segment lost 5 bases and the V segment lost 1 base, leaving 9 bases of the junction unmatched. This CDR3 comprises 17 residues.

This clonotype was counted at least ten times. J is TRBJ1-5 and V is TRBV9; the D gene is possibly TRBD1 (5 bases). Between the trimmed V and J ends, which lost 4 bases and 0 bases, there was a span of 8 bases. Germline V gene lookup returns CDR1 SGDLS and CDR2 YYNGEE. The CDR3 covers 14 residues. This CDR3 reads CASSPDNSNQPQHF. The CDR3 DNA is TGTGCCAGCAGCCCGGACAATAGCAATCAGCCCCAGCATTTT. The complete variable domain, with remaining parts taken from reference TRBV9 and TRBJ1-5, reads DSGVTQTPKHLITATGQRVTLRCSPRSGDLSVYWYQQSLDQGLQFLIQYYNGEERAKGNILERFSAQQFPDLHSELNLSSLELGDSALYFCASSPDNSNQPQHFGDGTRLSIL.

This clonotype was counted many times. This chain connects TRBV2 to TRBJ1-1; unclear D gene. Germline V gene sequence: CDR1 SNHLY, CDR2 FYNNEI. The CDR3 is 12 residues long. The V and J ends lost 8 bases and 1 base respectively, with 8 bases between them. In nucleotides, the CDR3 is TGTGCCAGCGCTTACGGGAACACTGAAGCTTTCTTT. This sequence encodes CASAYGNTEAFF.

This clonotype was counted many times. The chain links TRBV5-6 to TRBJ1-5, with TRBD1 identical over 7 bases. V shed 6 bases, J shed 6 bases, and the junction held 3 bases outside the gene matches. The CDR3 loop spans 12 amino acids. Germline CDR1 and CDR2: SGHDT and YYEEEE. CDR3 protein: CASTDRVQPQHF. The CDR3 nucleotides are TGTGCCAGCACCGACAGGGTTCAGCCCCAGCATTTT.

This clonotype was picked up many times. The chain links TRBV4-1 to TRBJ2-7; perhaps D is TRBD1 or TRBD2 (6 bases each). V was shortened by 1 base and J by 5 bases, with 9 bases between the two germline ends. This CDR3 is 13 amino acids long. Germline CDR1 reads MGHRA; CDR2 reads YSYEKL. As DNA, the CDR3 is TGCGCCAGCAGCCAAGTGGGGGGCGACGAGCAGTACTTC. Translated, it gives CASSQVGGDEQYF.

This clonotype was picked up many times. This CDR3 reads CASSLILTGELFF. The CDR3 region has the DNA TGCGCCAGCAGCTTGATTTTAACCGGGGAGCTGTTTTTT. The rearrangement joins TRBV5-1 to TRBJ2-2; D is unclear. The CDR3 loop spans 13 amino acids. Germline CDR1 reads SGHRS; CDR2 reads YFSETQ. Between the trimmed V and J ends, which lost 1 base and 5 bases, there was a span of 6 bases.

This clonotype was recorded at least ten times. J is TRBJ1-2 and V is TRBV7-6; D is possibly TRBD1 (6 bases). CDR1 is SGHVS, CDR2 FNYEAQ, per germline. Trimming stripped 5 bases from V and 8 bases from J, with 21 bases between. This CDR3 contains 15 residues. The DNA for the CDR3 is TGTGCCAGCAGCCCCCTAGGGACAAGGGGAGGAGGCTACACCTTC. It translates to CASSPLGTRGGGYTF.

In this sample, this clonotype turned up many times. The chain links TRBV20-1 to TRBJ1-1, with D hard to call. The ends were cut back, 3 bases at V and 4 bases at J, with 12 bases in the middle. Per germline, CDR1 DFQATT and CDR2 SNEGSKA (reference sequence). This CDR3 contains 13 residues. The CDR3 here is CSARRREFTEAFF. In DNA form, the CDR3 reads TGCAGTGCTAGGCGGAGGGAATTCACTGAAGCTTTCTTT.

This clonotype has a count of ten or more. The gene calls are TRBV6-5 and TRBJ1-4; TRBD1 matches 10 bases. This CDR3 is 16 amino acids long. Unmatched junction bases numbered 7, after V lost 2 bases and J lost 7 bases. The germline CDR1 and CDR2 sequences are MNHEY and SVGAGI. The CDR3 region is CASSYQGDRGFEKLFF. For the CDR3, the DNA is TGTGCCAGCAGTTACCAAGGGGACAGGGGTTTTGAAAAACTGTTTTTT.

This chain uses TRBV20-1 with TRBJ1-6; 8 nucleotides match TRBD1. This CDR3 spans 13 amino acids. Germline CDR1 and CDR2: DFQATT and SNEGSKA (reference sequence). J lost 9 bases, V lost 5 bases, and 6 bases had no gene match. CDR3 region: CSAPGTGGSPLHF. The CDR3 DNA reads as TGCAGTGCTCCTGGGACAGGCGGTTCACCCCTCCACTTT.

This clonotype was detected many times. The V call is TRBV6-2 or TRBV6-3, the J call TRBJ1-1; no reliable D call. V was cut by 2 bases and J by 1 base, with 8 bases left in between. Germline CDR1 is MNHEY and CDR2 is SVGEGT. There are 14 residues in the CDR3. The CDR3 DNA follows: TGTGCCAGCAGTTACGGGCAGGAGAACACTGAAGCTTTCTTT. This encodes CASSYGQENTEAFF.

This clonotype was observed many times. The chain links TRBV5-1 to TRBJ1-4, with TRBD1 matching over 10 bases. The germline V gene has CDR1 SGHRS and CDR2 YFSETQ. This CDR3 region has 16 residues. V gave up 4 bases and J gave up 8 bases; unmatched junction bases: 11. CDR3 coding DNA: TGCGCCAGCAGCCGCGCTACCCCGGGACAGGGGGAAAAACTGTTTTTT. Translation: CASSRATPGQGEKLFF.

This clonotype was detected many times. The chain uses TRBV6-5 and TRBJ1-4; 9 nucleotides line up with TRBD1. This CDR3 spans 14 amino acids. CDR1 is MNHEY and CDR2 is SVGAGI in the germline V gene. V lost 7 bases and J lost 8; bases outside the gene matches: 8. This CDR3 reads CASKDRGVAEKLFF. CDR3 in DNA: TGTGCCAGCAAGGACAGGGGCGTCGCGGAAAAACTGTTTTTT.

This clonotype was seen many times. This chain joins TRBV20-1 and TRBJ1-3; weak D call: TRBD1 (5 bases). There are 14 residues in the CDR3. The germline CDR1 and CDR2 sequences are DFQATT and SNEGSKA (reference sequence). V was clipped by 3 bases and J by 0 bases, with 9 bases between them. Here the CDR3 DNA reads TGCAGTGCTAGCCGGGGCCCCTCTGGAAACACCATATATTTT. Translation: CSASRGPSGNTIYF.

This clonotype has a count of ten or more. The V and J genes are TRBV5-1 and TRBJ2-3; the match to TRBD2 covers 11 bases. After removal of 1 base from V and 1 base from J, the junction contained 2 bases not matched to a gene. The germline gives CDR1 SGHRS, CDR2 YFSETQ. The CDR3 is made up of 16 amino acids. The CDR3 here is CASSLILAGGTDTQYF. The CDR3 bases are TGCGCCAGCAGCTTGATACTAGCGGGGGGCACAGATACGCAGTATTTT.

This clonotype has a count of ten or more. V gene TRBV2 combines with J gene TRBJ2-7; TRBD1 matches 9 bases. Trimming removed 10 bases from V and 4 bases from J; junction bases left unmatched: 5. This CDR3 has 12 residues. Germline V gene sequence: CDR1 SNHLY, CDR2 FYNNEI. As DNA, the CDR3 is TGTGCCAATGGACAGGGGTTGTACGAGCAGTACTTC. It codes for CANGQGLYEQYF.

V gene TRBV5-6 combines with J gene TRBJ2-7; possible D gene TRBD2, 5 bases. This CDR3 comprises 14 residues. From germline, CDR1 is SGHDT and CDR2 YYEEEE. Trimming removed 4 bases from V and 2 bases from J, with 13 bases in between. The CDR3 DNA sequence: TGTGCCAGCAGCGCGGGCGCAGGAGCCTACGAGCAGTACTTC. Encoded protein: CASSAGAGAYEQYF.

At least ten counts were recorded for this clonotype. V and J are TRBV25-1 and TRBJ1-1; TRBD1 is a possible D gene (5 bases). V was pared by 3 bases and J by 3 bases, with 8 bases between. CDR1 is MGHDK and CDR2 is SYGVNS in the germline V gene. This CDR3 region has 13 residues. The CDR3 DNA reads as TGTGCCAGCAGTGAGGGACGGCACACTGAAGCTTTCTTT. It is translated as CASSEGRHTEAFF.

This clonotype appeared many times. This sequence joins TRBV7-3 and TRBJ2-1; 14 bases line up with TRBD2. The CDR3 spans 15 residues. The J segment lost 10 bases and the V segment lost 5 bases, leaving 7 bases of the junction unmatched. Germline V gene data show CDR1 as SGHTA and CDR2 as FQGTGA. The CDR3 nucleotides read TGTGCCAGCAGCCCGGGGACTAGCGGGGGACGGGAGCAGTTCTTC. It encodes CASSPGTSGGREQFF.

This clonotype has at least ten counts. This chain uses TRBV28 with TRBJ2-1; unclear D gene. This CDR3 is built from 14 residues. Trimming removed 3 bases at V and 6 bases at J, with 12 bases between. Germline assignment: CDR1 MDHEN and CDR2 SYDVKM. The CDR3 here is CASSFEGSRNEQFF. The CDR3 DNA is TGTGCCAGCAGTTTCGAAGGCAGTCGCAATGAGCAGTTCTTC.

This clonotype was detected many times. The chain links TRBV4-2 to TRBJ2-1, with a weak D call TRBD1 (5 bases). CDR3 size: 17 residues. Germline assignment: CDR1 LGHNA and CDR2 YNFKEQ. The ends were cut back, 0 bases at V and 0 bases at J, with 12 bases in the middle. The CDR3 DNA is TGTGCCAGCAGCCAAGAGCCCCAGGGTAGCTCCTACAATGAGCAGTTCTTC. Translation gives CASSQEPQGSSYNEQFF.

This clonotype was recorded many times. V is TRBV4-1 and J is TRBJ2-2; 7 bases match TRBD2. There are 18 residues in the CDR3. Germline CDR1 reads MGHRA; CDR2 reads YSYEKL. Trimming at V came to 4 bases and at J to 4 bases, leaving 15 bases not matched to a gene. The CDR3 DNA sequence: TGCGCCAGCAGCCTGATAGTTATAGCGGGCTGGAGCACCGGGGAGCTGTTTTTT. It translates to CASSLIVIAGWSTGELFF.

This clonotype was counted ten times or more. The genes are TRBV12-3 or TRBV12-4 and TRBJ2-5; perhaps TRBD1 as D (6 bases). The CDR3 length is 13 residues. V was clipped by 4 bases and J by 4 bases, with 10 bases between them. The CDR3 spells CASSSQGRETQYF. In DNA form, the CDR3 reads TGTGCCAGCAGTTCTCAGGGGCGAGAGACCCAGTACTTC.

In this sample, this clonotype turned up many times. This sequence joins TRBV5-4 and TRBJ2-1; 9 positions agree with TRBD1. The germline CDR1 and CDR2 sequences are SGHNT and YYREEE (reference sequence). With 4 bases clipped from V and 8 bases from J, the junction kept 4 bases outside the gene matches. The CDR3 contains 13 residues. CDR3 sequence reads: CASSKQGADEQFF. The CDR3 DNA sequence: TGTGCCAGCAGCAAACAGGGGGCGGATGAGCAGTTCTTC.

The sample holds many counts of this clonotype. This chain links TRBV4-3 with TRBJ2-3; tentatively, D is TRBD2 (6 bases). The CDR3 is made up of 17 amino acids. Germline lookup yields CDR1 LGHNA and CDR2 YSLEER. Deletions cut 4 bases from V and 2 bases from J, with 19 bases between. For the CDR3, the DNA is TGCGCCAGCAGCCGCTTAGGGGCTGGCGGGGCCACAGATACGCAGTATTTT. The encoded protein is CASSRLGAGGATDTQYF.

There are many counts of this clonotype. The rearrangement joins TRBV5-5 to TRBJ1-3; D is undetermined. The length of the CDR3 is 18 residues. Trimming left V 0 bases short and J 0 bases short, with 16 bases between. CDR1 is SGHKS and CDR2 is YYEKEE in the germline V gene (reference sequence). CDR3 bases: TGTGCCAGCAGCTTGGACGCTTATAGGGCTATCTCTGGAAACACCATATATTTT. It specifies CASSLDAYRAISGNTIYF.

There are many counts of this clonotype. The chain has TRBV24-1 and TRBJ1-5; no clear D gene. Germline-derived CDR1 and CDR2 are KGHDR and SFDVKD. There are 14 residues in the CDR3. Trimming stripped 5 bases from V and 10 bases from J, with 17 bases between. CDR3 amino acids: CATSAGRSSGPQHF. DNA for the CDR3: TGTGCCACCAGTGCGGGGAGGTCTAGCGGACCCCAGCATTTT.